This is a list of T cell receptor beta chains from one sample in a study of spatial heterogeneity in lung cancer. TCRdb re-called the 5' RACE reads through MiXCR, storing one row per CDR3 protein. The sample records 2,500 to 3,500 distinct CDR3 sequences, 27% being singletons. The specimen comprised lung tumor tissue, sampled at surgery. The receptors here all came from a female donor with early-stage non-small cell lung cancer. The conserved cysteine and the conserved F or W are not part of the CDR3 here. The order of the fields is J gene, V gene, CDR3 protein.

TRBJ1-6	TRBV7-8	ASSLAQLTSSYNSPLH
TRBJ2-1	TRBV6-6	ASSYSMGIAEQF
TRBJ2-5	TRBV28	ASSQETQY
TRBJ2-1	TRBV29-1	SVERSSAAEQF
TRBJ1-2	TRBV9	ASSLGGPISGYT
TRBJ2-7	TRBV6-2/TRBV6-3	ASSYSGDFSYEQY
TRBJ1-2	TRBV29-1	SVEGLNYGYT
TRBJ2-1	TRBV4-2	ASSQEGSGAYNEQF
TRBJ2-6	TRBV7-2	ASSLGSGQSSGANVLT
TRBJ2-3	TRBV11-1	VSSPLSSDTQY
TRBJ2-1	TRBV20-1	SARDGPNYNEQF
TRBJ2-7	TRBV19	ASSETGQGPYEQY
TRBJ2-7	TRBV9	ASSVGESSKGAYEQY
TRBJ1-1	TRBV12-3/TRBV12-4	ASSLGIGGTEAF
TRBJ2-7	TRBV6-4	ASSEDPSGRNEQY
TRBJ2-1	TRBV20-1	SASRDRYNEQF
TRBJ2-1	TRBV29-1	SVPLAVVNYNEQF
TRBJ1-1	TRBV4-1	ASSQAPSVNTEAF
TRBJ2-7	TRBV7-8	ASSKTRVSYEQY
TRBJ2-7	TRBV3-1	ASSLGDYEQY
TRBJ2-3	TRBV7-2	ASSLAPGGAGTDTQY
TRBJ2-5	TRBV6-6	ASNSGQLETQY
TRBJ2-3	TRBV30	AWSGSTRDTQY
TRBJ1-1	TRBV29-1	SVKNRPDTEAF
TRBJ2-1	TRBV3-1	ASSQDNKWYGGNSYNEQF
TRBJ1-2	TRBV20-1	SARIGGGYT
TRBJ1-5	TRBV7-9	ASGPVEGNQPQH
TRBJ2-7	TRBV28	ASTLGTLGYEQY
TRBJ2-5	TRBV4-1	ASSQDSEFSETQY
TRBJ1-4	TRBV23-1	ASTPRGRTNEKLF
TRBJ2-3	TRBV10-2	ASSWTGRPDTQY
TRBJ2-7	TRBV2	ASSARTSGSSEQY
TRBJ2-6	TRBV6-5	ASSGGFSGANVLT
TRBJ2-5	TRBV29-1	SVVRGLAETQY
TRBJ2-7	TRBV7-8	ASSLASGTSYEQY
TRBJ2-1	TRBV5-4	ASSFPSGDNNEQF
TRBJ2-7	TRBV10-2	ASSERLAYDEQY
TRBJ2-1	TRBV5-1	ASSFRLRNEQF
TRBJ2-7	TRBV28	ATKGAAYEQY
TRBJ2-3	TRBV4-3	ASSQDYSGTGSSAAPHNTQY
TRBJ2-1	TRBV2	ASSARTGTHNEQF
TRBJ1-5	TRBV28	ASSSRDLRNQPQH
TRBJ1-1	TRBV30	AWSVSGKAF
TRBJ2-7	TRBV25-1	ASSEGDPRF
TRBJ2-3	TRBV9	ASSPTVQHTDTQY
TRBJ2-5	TRBV2	ASSAPPLGETQY
TRBJ1-4	TRBV3-1	ASSPSGKEKLF
TRBJ2-6	TRBV20-1	SASGYSGANVLT
TRBJ1-6	TRBV23-1	ASGRPGQGESPLH
TRBJ2-1	TRBV20-1	SARPGNYNEQF
TRBJ2-1	TRBV20-1	SAKFSGSYNEQF
TRBJ2-6	TRBV27	ASTWRDSGFSGANVLT
TRBJ2-3	TRBV20-1	SALSLAADTQY
TRBJ1-4	TRBV19	ASSEIGANSGKLF
TRBJ2-3	TRBV29-1	SVETGSTDTQY
TRBJ2-3	TRBV10-3	AISESYASVSNTQY
TRBJ2-2	TRBV10-3	AIQDWGTSGSTFTGELF
TRBJ2-7	TRBV27	ASSGKTGSSYEQY
TRBJ2-1	TRBV29-1	SAGGTSGYNEQF